Sequencing of this TCR beta chain was carried out in a study of PD-1 blockade in classical Hodgkin lymphoma (dated by TCRdb to 2020 to 2022). Regarding the study in general: Nivolumab dosing was 3 mg/kg intravenously every 2 weeks, continuing until either disease progression or unacceptable toxicity. A peripheral blood immune signature of response to PD-1 blockade in classical Hodgkin lymphoma was defined using TCR beta sequencing and CyTOF. The full study reports these points: The study covered only a single clinical trial cohort, and the causes of the repertoire differences, possibly disease activity or prior therapy, were still not defined. Newly diagnosed patients were reported to have lower baseline TCR diversity than healthy donors, and relapsed/refractory patients were reported to have lower baseline TCR diversity still. Trial patients with a complete response had baseline diversity similar to that of newly diagnosed patients, while partial responders and progressors had significantly lower diversity. Diversity was lower in patients who began nivolumab less than 1 year after ASCT, so these patients were left out of later analyses to avoid confounding by immune reconstitution. CD4+ but not CD8+ TCR diversity rose significantly by C4D1 (p=0.0027 vs p=0.16), most apparent in complete responders (p=0.02).

As concerns this clone: This receptor's antigen is unknown. The input lacks base qualities; no much larger clone sits a single base away.

Read against the paper, the sample's time point label means: cycle 1 day 1 (C1D1), immediately before nivolumab initiation. Relapse after autologous stem cell transplantation had occurred in all trial patients, and cohorts A, B and C were distinguished by prior brentuximab vedotin exposure. The trial cohort was composed of some 57 patients with relapsed/refractory classical Hodgkin lymphoma, for whom complete response, partial response or progressive disease was recorded as best overall response. Single-agent nivolumab was administered to trial patients in the multi-cohort phase II CheckMate 205 trial. An independent review committee assessed best overall response by applying the 2007 International Working Group response criteria. Trial PBMCs were collected just before the start of nivolumab (C1D1) and during therapy at cycle 2 day 1 and cycle 4 day 1. After peripheral blood was drawn into 8 mL Vacutainer Cell Preparation Tubes, PBMCs were isolated by centrifugation and then cryopreserved.

The Qiagen DNeasy kit was used to extract genomic DNA both from unsorted PBMCs and from the negatively selected CD4+ and CD8+ fractions. Amplification of TCR beta CDR3 regions was done by immunoSEQ multiplex PCR with primers that anneal to V and J segments. A synthetic immune receptor repertoire was used to minimize amplification bias, and any residual bias was removed computationally once sequencing was done. Concerning the study's data processing: Repertoire diversity was quantified as the Shannon entropy index using custom Python scripts. Unsorted, CD4+ and CD8+ repertoires were analyzed separately, except in combined analyses where CD4+ and CD8+ sequences were merged in silico. Clonal expansion was defined as at least a 2-fold frequency increase after treatment relative to C1D1, with a pseudocount of 0.5 for undetected baseline clones. Singleton clones were defined as clones with 0 or 1 copy at C1D1, and non-singleton clones were defined as clones with 2 or more copies. By matching protein sequences in sorted samples from the same patient, clones expanded in unsorted samples were annotated as CD4+, CD8+ or unknown. Wilcoxon tests on paired samples were used to test changes in diversity from C1D1 to C4D1. Here the immuneACCESS table is served through TCRdb, limited to in-frame sequences with V and J called. Missing clones are a known gap in these copies; in checked studies unresolved V genes cover under half, and the rest lacks a known reason. The DNA was the basis for D and trimming; V, J and clone size are from that table. The table for this sample lists approximately 12,000 clones; roughly 75% of them were counted only once. The ten largest clones take up 20% to 25% of the sample.

Reading the germline V gene gives CDR1 SGHRS and CDR2 YFSETQ. The CDR3 runs 15 amino acids, cysteine and phenylalanine included. Only the CDR3 part of the read is kept: 45 bases, read in frame from the first base. The junction shows trimming of 0 bases on V and 0 bases on J, plus 9 bases between the germline ends. The sample in question was peripheral blood mononuclear cells (PBMCs), obtained at baseline. The V and J genes are TRBV5-1 and TRBJ1-2, with no confidently assigned D gene. The receptor's source is a human donor with classical Hodgkin lymphoma. In nucleotides, the sequence is TGCGCCAGCAGCTTGGATGTAGGAACTAACTATGGCTACACCTTC. Its product reads: CASSLDVGTNYGYTF.